This T cell receptor beta chain was obtained from a study of blood T cell repertoires in COVID-19. Study as a whole: Some COVID-19 samples were acute and others convalescent; all came from the United States, Italy and Spain.

Per the study methods: Quantification of nucleated cells was approximated via reference gene primer amplification. Method: immunoSEQ multiplex PCR; TCRdb's copy keeps in-frame clones and lacks some. That table gives V, J and clone size, and the DNA gave D and trimming. The sample shows under 350,000 clones, approximately 89% of them seen only once. Followed longitudinally, the Seattle patients had been enrolled during active infection. This clone has a single count. Sample: peripheral blood. The clonotype was recovered from a woman under 40 with COVID-19, enrolled during active disease.

In DNA form, the CDR3 reads TGTGCCAGCAGCGCTAGTGTTACCATTAGCACAGATACGCAGTATTTT. This codes for CASSASVTISTDTQYF. The rearrangement uses TRBV9 and TRBJ2-3; D is uncertain. Germline CDR1 SGDLS, CDR2 YYNGEE. V lost 3 bases to trimming and J lost 0 bases, with 14 bases between them. This CDR3 comprises 16 residues.